This passage covers 24 T cell receptor beta chains from one sample sequenced in a study of T cells in Graves' hyperthyroidism and ophthalmopathy. Regions amplified from RNA transcripts were the TCR beta CDR3 regions. First-round RT-PCR with HTBI primers amplified the TCR CDR3 region. TCRdb re-analysed the multiplex PCR reads in MiXCR, keeping a single row per CDR3 protein. The data show fewer than 650,000 distinct CDR3 sequences, with roughly 15% seen just once and approximately 4.2% held by the top ten. The specimen was blood. The receptor set was obtained from a woman in her forties with Graves' ophthalmopathy.

This clonotype has ten or more counts. V usage is TRBV20-1 and J usage is TRBJ2-7; TRBD2 aligns across 11 bases. CDR1 is DFQATT and CDR2 is SNEGSKA in the germline V gene (reference sequence). V dropped 5 bases and J dropped 5; count of bases not matched to a gene: 8. This CDR3 contains 14 residues. In DNA form, the CDR3 reads TGCAGTGCTCCTACTAGCGGGAGTACGAACGAGCAGTACTTC. Protein product: CSAPTSGSTNEQYF.

This rearrangement joins TRBV2 to TRBJ2-5; 9 positions agree with TRBD1. The CDR3 totals 14 residues. With V trimmed by 7 bases and J by 5 bases, 8 bases remained unmatched. Germline V gene lookup returns CDR1 SNHLY and CDR2 FYNNEI. CDR3 bases: TGTGCCAGCACAAAACAGGGGGCGAGGGAGACCCAGTACTTC. This codes for CASTKQGARETQYF.

This clonotype has more than one count but fewer than ten. The chain joins TRBV20-1 to TRBJ1-2; TRBD1 might be the D (6 bases). The CDR3 runs to 13 residues. Germline CDR1 is DFQATT and CDR2 is SNEGSKA (reference sequence). With 4 bases removed from V and 4 bases from J, the gap between germline ends came to 13 bases. CDR3 coding DNA: TGCAGTGCTATCGATGGGGGGCTCTATGGCTACACCTTC. This codes for CSAIDGGLYGYTF.

This clonotype came up many times. The rearrangement joins TRBV12-3 or TRBV12-4 to TRBJ2-7, with D unresolved. Trimming took off 3 bases at V and 2 bases at J, with 11 bases between the two ends. This CDR3 region has 14 residues. The CDR3 nucleotides are TGTGCCAGCAGTTTTTCTGACTTGGCCTACGAGCAGTACTTC. Translated: CASSFSDLAYEQYF.

This clonotype has a count of ten or more. The chain employs TRBV20-1 and TRBJ1-2; maybe TRBD1 (5 bases). Germline V CDR1 and CDR2: DFQATT, SNEGSKA (reference sequence). The CDR3 extends over 12 amino acids. The V gene lost 7 bases and the J gene lost 3 bases, with 12 bases spanning the gap. The CDR3 region has the DNA TGCAGTGTCCCCTGGGGGTACTATGGCTACACCTTC. This codes for CSVPWGYYGYTF.

The V and J genes are TRBV27 and TRBJ1-1; D gene unclear. Trimming pared 5 bases from V and 3 bases from J, leaving 16 bases between. The CDR3 totals 15 residues. The germline CDR1 and CDR2 sequences are MNHEY and SMNVEV (reference sequence). Here the CDR3 reads CASSPGIEMDTEAFF. The CDR3 bases are TGTGCCAGCAGTCCCGGGATAGAGATGGACACTGAAGCTTTCTTT.

The sample holds many counts of this clonotype. Mismatch with germline at one junction end may stem from a read error. The V call is TRBV6-2 or TRBV6-3, the J call TRBJ2-7; either TRBD1 or TRBD2 may supply D (6 bases each). Germline CDR1 reads MNHEY; CDR2 reads SVGEGT. This CDR3 comprises 13 residues. CDR3 in DNA: TGTGCCGGCAGTTACGGGGGCACCTACGAGCAGTACTTC. Translating gives CAGSYGGTYEQYF.

The CDR3 region is CAWSGGRGFEAFF. The DNA of the CDR3 is TGTGCCTGGAGTGGTGGCAGGGGTTTTGAAGCTTTCTTT. This chain uses TRBV30 with TRBJ1-1, with a tentative D call TRBD1 (6 bases). The CDR3 has 13 residues. V was clipped by 1 base and J by 7 bases, with 13 bases between them. Germline CDR1 reads GTSNPN; CDR2 reads SVGIG (reference sequence).

J is TRBJ1-1 and V is TRBV6-1; D is possibly TRBD1 (6 bases). The germline V gene encodes CDR1 MNHNS and CDR2 SASEGT. V lost 5 bases, J lost 1 base, and 17 bases lay in between. This CDR3 has 16 amino acids. Here the CDR3 reads CASSQGPGHKNTEAFF. The CDR3 DNA follows: TGTGCCAGCAGTCAAGGCCCGGGACACAAGAACACTGAAGCTTTCTTT.

In this sample, this clonotype turned up many times. This chain uses TRBV7-9 with TRBJ2-7, with D tentatively TRBD2 (5 bases). Trimming cost V 5 bases and J 5 bases, with 13 bases left between them. The CDR3 totals 13 residues. Germline V gene sequence: CDR1 SEHNR, CDR2 FQNEAQ (reference sequence). DNA of the CDR3: TGTGCCAGCAGCGCTACTAGTGCCGACGAGCAGTACTTC. Its translation is CASSATSADEQYF.

This clonotype was seen more than once but under ten times. This chain uses TRBV5-1 with TRBJ2-7; 10 bases align to TRBD2. CDR3 length: 15 residues. V dropped 0 bases and J dropped 12; count of bases not matched to a gene: 12. Germline CDR1 SGHRS, CDR2 YFSETQ. The chain's CDR3 is CASSLALAGDSRWYF. The DNA of the CDR3 is TGCGCCAGCAGCTTGGCCCTAGCGGGAGACTCCCGGTGGTACTTC.

This clonotype was counted at least ten times. The chain links TRBV19 to TRBJ1-5; possibly TRBD1 for D (5 bases). CDR3 length equals 13 residues. CDR1 and CDR2 (germline): LNHDA, SQIVND (reference sequence). V lost 6 bases, J lost 6 bases, and 12 bases lay in between. The chain's CDR3 is CASRGPGSQPQHF. The CDR3 nucleotides are TGTGCCAGTAGGGGACCGGGGAGTCAGCCCCAGCATTTT.

This clonotype was seen repeatedly, ten times or more. The rearrangement joins TRBV7-8 to TRBJ2-7, with TRBD2 matching over 11 bases. V was clipped by 0 bases and J by 0 bases; unmatched bases: 7. The CDR3 spans 18 residues. Germline assignment: CDR1 SGHVS and CDR2 FQNEAQ. Here the CDR3 reads CASSLAPSGRTISYEQYF. The CDR3 nucleotides read TGTGCCAGCAGCTTAGCTCCTAGCGGGAGGACAATCTCCTACGAGCAGTACTTC.

This clonotype has more than one count but fewer than ten. V is TRBV28 and J is TRBJ1-5; D gene unclear. Germline values: CDR1 MDHEN, CDR2 SYDVKM. Trimming stripped 3 bases from V and 4 bases from J, with 10 bases between. The CDR3 covers 14 residues. CDR3: CASSFRGPNQPQHF. CDR3 sequence (DNA): TGTGCCAGCAGTTTCCGGGGTCCAAATCAGCCCCAGCATTTT.

The chain joins TRBV6-2 or TRBV6-3 to TRBJ2-7, with no clear D. V was shortened by 6 bases and J by 2 bases, with 8 bases between the two germline ends. The V gene's germline CDR1 is MNHEY and CDR2 SVGEGT. The CDR3 contains 12 residues. CDR3 protein: CASRSIPYEQYF. As DNA, the CDR3 is TGTGCCAGCAGAAGTATTCCCTACGAGCAGTACTTC.

The CDR3 reads CASSLSLTDTQYF. CDR3 nucleotides: TGTGCCAGCAGCTTGAGCCTAACAGATACGCAGTATTTT. The chain has TRBV5-6 and TRBJ2-3; no definite D call. Per germline, CDR1 SGHDT and CDR2 YYEEEE. The CDR3 sequence is 13 residues long. Trimming stripped 1 base from V and 3 bases from J, with 6 bases between. The variable domain in full, with the rest retrieved from reference TRBV5-6 and TRBJ2-3, is DAGVTQSPTHLIKTRGQQVTLRCSPKSGHDTVSWYQQALGQGPQFIFQYYEEEERQRGNFPDRFSGHQFPNYSSELNVNALLLGDSALYLCASSLSLTDTQYFGPGTRLTVL.

The sample holds many counts of this clonotype. CDR3 sequence (DNA): TGTGCCAGCAGTGTCCAAACACTACGGCGGCTAGCGGGAGGGAACACCGGGGAGCTGTTTTTT. Translating it yields CASSVQTLRRLAGGNTGELFF. The genes are TRBV25-1 and TRBJ2-2; 11 nucleotides align to TRBD2. The CDR3 length is 21 residues. V trimming: 4 bases; J trimming: 1 base; junction bases outside the gene matches: 17. CDR1 is MGHDK, CDR2 SYGVNS, per germline.

The sample holds many counts of this clonotype. This rearrangement joins TRBV30 to TRBJ1-2; 10 bases agree with TRBD1. Germline loops: CDR1 GTSNPN, CDR2 SVGIG (reference sequence). With 2 bases clipped from V and 3 bases from J, the junction kept 3 bases outside the gene matches. The CDR3 totals 14 residues. CDR3 protein: CAWSWDRGYYGYTF. The CDR3 DNA is TGTGCCTGGAGTTGGGACAGGGGATACTATGGCTACACCTTC. Full variable domain (outside the CDR3, taken from reference TRBV30 and TRBJ1-2): SQTIHQWPATLVQPVGSPLSLECTVEGTSNPNLYWYRQAAGRGLQLLFYSVGIGQISSEVPQNLSASRPQDRQFILSSKKLLLSDSGFYLCAWSWDRGYYGYTFGSGTRLTVV.

In this sample, this clonotype turned up many times. V and J are TRBV6-5 and TRBJ1-1; D is undetermined. Looked up from germline, CDR1 is MNHEY and CDR2 is SVGAGI. The length of the CDR3 is 14 residues. V was cut by 6 bases and J by 5 bases, with 16 bases left in between. CDR3 nucleotides: TGTGCCAGCAGCCCGCTCGGGAGTCTTACTGAAGCTTTCTTT. This translates into CASSPLGSLTEAFF.

This clonotype was counted a few times. The genes are TRBV30 and TRBJ2-2; tentative D call: TRBD2 (5 bases). The CDR3 spans 15 residues. Trimming shortened V by 0 bases and J by 6 bases, and 14 bases separated the two germline ends. Germline assignment: CDR1 GTSNPN and CDR2 SVGIG (reference sequence). The CDR3: CAWSVVGWGAGELFF. CDR3 nucleotides: TGTGCCTGGAGTGTAGTGGGCTGGGGAGCCGGGGAGCTGTTTTTT.

This clonotype showed up many times. This sequence joins TRBV30 and TRBJ1-2, with D tentatively TRBD1 (6 bases). The germline CDR1 and CDR2 sequences are GTSNPN and SVGIG (reference sequence). The CDR3 extends over 13 amino acids. Trimming took 1 base from V and 8 from J, leaving 14 bases between them. The CDR3 loop reads CAWSARQAEGYTF. The CDR3 DNA reads as TGTGCCTGGAGTGCCCGACAGGCGGAGGGCTACACCTTC.

V gene TRBV10-1 combines with J gene TRBJ1-2; D uncertain. Germline assignment: CDR1 WNHNN and CDR2 SYGVQD (reference sequence). Trimming stripped 4 bases from V and 5 bases from J, with 14 bases between. The CDR3 has 14 amino acids. The CDR3 sequence: CASSAGSEGYGYTF. CDR3 sequence (DNA): TGCGCCAGCAGTGCCGGGTCCGAGGGATATGGCTACACCTTC.

This clonotype was picked up many times. This chain joins TRBV6-1 and TRBJ2-7; the match to TRBD2 covers 7 bases. With V trimmed by 10 bases and J by 3 bases, 9 bases remained unmatched. The CDR3 has 13 residues. Per germline, CDR1 MNHNS and CDR2 SASEGT. The CDR3 sequence is CATGPAGHYEQYF. The CDR3 nucleotides read TGTGCCACCGGTCCAGCGGGGCACTACGAGCAGTACTTC.

The rearrangement links TRBV19 to TRBJ2-2, with 10 positions matching TRBD2. CDR1 LNHDA and CDR2 SQIVND come from the germline V gene (reference sequence). This CDR3 spans 15 amino acids. The ends lost 0 bases at V and 9 bases at J; junction bases unmatched: 4. The CDR3 loop is CASSIDLTSGRELFF. CDR3 nucleotides: TGTGCCAGTAGTATAGATTTAACTAGCGGGAGGGAGCTGTTTTTT.